These 4 T cell receptor beta chains came from one sample sequenced in a study of blood T cell repertoires in COVID-19 (dated by TCRdb to about 2020). The library relied on the immunoSEQ multiplex PCR assay. TCRdb took this table from immuneACCESS and kept in-frame rearrangements with V and J called. Such tables lack part of the clones; where checked against another copy, unresolved V genes explain under half of the gap, and the rest is unexplained. This sample has about 75,000 clones in its table, and over 65% of those were observed once. 2.5% to 3% of the sample comes from the top ten. The sequencing sample was made of peripheral blood. The source is a human donor with acute or convalescent COVID-19. The donor label of this sample is uncertain.

The V call is TRBV10-2, the J call TRBJ1-5, with TRBD1 matching 7 bases. The CDR3 totals 12 residues. The germline V gene has CDR1 WSHSY and CDR2 SAAADI. J was trimmed by 2 bases and V by 11 bases; bases with no gene match: 3. CDR3 in DNA: TGCGCCGGAGGGACAGGCAATCAGCCCCAGCATTTT. Amino acids: CAGGTGNQPQHF.

Only a few counts were recorded for this clone. The V gene is TRBV29-1, the J gene TRBJ1-1, with D possibly matching TRBD1 (6 bases). V was cut by 4 bases and J by 1 base, with 13 bases left in between. Germline CDR1 reads SQVTM; CDR2 reads ANQGSEA. CDR3 length equals 14 residues. CDR3 region: CSVVGQLGNTEAFF. For the CDR3, the DNA is TGCAGCGTTGTGGGACAACTGGGGAACACTGAAGCTTTCTTT.

V usage is TRBV11-3 and J usage is TRBJ2-1, with 7 nucleotides matching TRBD2. Germline assignment: CDR1 SGHNT and CDR2 YENEEA. V trimming: 5 bases; J trimming: 7 bases; junction bases outside the gene matches: 11. The CDR3 is 15 residues long. CDR3 loop: CASSTNTYSGNEQFF. DNA for the CDR3: TGTGCCAGCAGCACGAACACTTATAGCGGGAATGAGCAGTTCTTC.

The chain couples TRBV5-4 to TRBJ2-5; D remains ambiguous. There are 14 residues in the CDR3. CDR1 and CDR2 (germline): SGHNT, YYREEE (reference sequence). V was shortened by 0 bases and J by 2 bases, with 8 bases between the two germline ends. The chain's CDR3 is CASSLVSSQETQYF. The DNA for the CDR3 is TGTGCCAGCAGCTTGGTTAGCAGTCAAGAGACCCAGTACTTC.